What follows describes a single T cell receptor beta chain. The antigen is not known. TCRdb called the PCR reads again in MiXCR, with one record for every CDR3 protein. The data hold 21,000 or so distinct CDR3 sequences, with roughly 62% observed a single time. The data derive from a study of vaccination and CD4 T cells after COVID-19. Study as a whole: Post-vaccination samples were procured at a median of 72 days following dose two (range 14 to 241).

V was trimmed by 3 bases and J by 1 base, leaving 12 bases between them. This CDR3 spans 15 amino acids. Per the germline V gene, CDR1 is MGHDK and CDR2 is SYGVNS. Findings and limits, study-wide: Spike mono-reactivity applied to 304 of 307 vaccine-specific clones detected in convalescent patients.

The V call is TRBV25-1, the J call TRBJ2-5; D remains ambiguous. The source is a human donor who had recovered from COVID-19. Sample: CD4+ T cells from blood, taken before SARS-CoV-2 vaccination. CDR3 protein: CASSDPYNGQETQYF. Written as DNA, the CDR3 is TGTGCCAGCAGTGATCCATACAACGGCCAAGAGACCCAGTACTTC.